Listed below are T cell receptor beta chains from one sample, sequenced in a study of T cells in tuberculosis. The data were produced by immunoSEQ multiplex PCR, yet TCRdb's version contains in-frame clones alone and is incomplete. The profile shows fewer than 35,000 clones, about 82% of them singletons. The sample in question was PBMCs, obtained at tuberculosis diagnosis. The receptor source for this set is an adult with tuberculosis. The CDR3 runs from the conserved cysteine through the conserved F or W. Fields, in order: V gene, D gene, J gene, clone size, CDR3 protein, CDR3 DNA. D genes are given only for firm matches. Size is stated for part of the rows, as once, few or many counts, or as a class when the clone is expanded.

>TRBV9|-|TRBJ1-2|-
CASTTLRGNYGYTF
TGTGCCAGCACCACACTTAGGGGAAACTATGGCTACACCTTC
>TRBV10-3|-|TRBJ2-5|-
CAISDLKTQYF
TGTGCCATCAGTGACTTAAAGACCCAGTACTTC
>TRBV6-5|-|TRBJ2-3|-
CATHPTGLSTDTQYF
TGTGCCACCCACCCGACGGGACTTAGCACAGATACGCAGTATTTT
>TRBV12-5|TRBD1|TRBJ1-3|-
CASGIDRGLGNTIYF
TGTGCTAGTGGTATTGACAGGGGGCTAGGAAACACCATATATTTT
>TRBV9|TRBD1|TRBJ1-2|-
CASSLSGQGDLMYGYTF
TGTGCCAGCAGCTTGTCAGGACAGGGGGACTTAATGTATGGCTACACCTTC
>TRBV9|-|TRBJ2-7|-
CASSVGTVYEQYF
TGTGCCAGCAGCGTAGGGACTGTCTACGAGCAGTACTTC
>TRBV15|-|TRBJ1-3|-
CATRHGTKGNTIYF
TGTGCCACCAGGCATGGGACAAAAGGAAACACCATATATTTT
>TRBV9|TRBD2|TRBJ2-2|few
CASSVAQRGTGELFF
TGTGCCAGCAGCGTAGCCCAGCGGGGTACCGGGGAGCTGTTTTTT
>TRBV6-1|-|TRBJ1-4|-
CASSNSGGNEKLFF
TGTGCCAGCAGTAACTCCGGGGGTAATGAAAAACTGTTTTTT
>TRBV5-1|TRBD1|TRBJ2-5|-
CASSAGTGGAKETQYF
TGCGCCAGCAGCGCGGGGACAGGGGGCGCAAAAGAGACCCAGTACTTC
>TRBV29-1|TRBD1|TRBJ1-4|-
CSVRQGASNEKLFF
TGCAGCGTGCGACAGGGGGCCTCTAATGAAAAACTGTTTTTT
>TRBV2|TRBD2|TRBJ2-5|-
CASSRGTSAKETQYF
TGTGCCAGCAGTAGAGGGACTAGCGCAAAAGAGACCCAGTACTTC
>TRBV7-6|TRBD1|TRBJ1-3|-
CASSRTGYGNTIYF
TGTGCCAGCAGCCGGACAGGATATGGAAACACCATATATTTT
>TRBV15|TRBD1|TRBJ2-1|once
CATSRDPGTASYNEQFF
TGTGCCACCAGCAGAGATCCCGGGACAGCCTCCTACAATGAGCAGTTCTTC